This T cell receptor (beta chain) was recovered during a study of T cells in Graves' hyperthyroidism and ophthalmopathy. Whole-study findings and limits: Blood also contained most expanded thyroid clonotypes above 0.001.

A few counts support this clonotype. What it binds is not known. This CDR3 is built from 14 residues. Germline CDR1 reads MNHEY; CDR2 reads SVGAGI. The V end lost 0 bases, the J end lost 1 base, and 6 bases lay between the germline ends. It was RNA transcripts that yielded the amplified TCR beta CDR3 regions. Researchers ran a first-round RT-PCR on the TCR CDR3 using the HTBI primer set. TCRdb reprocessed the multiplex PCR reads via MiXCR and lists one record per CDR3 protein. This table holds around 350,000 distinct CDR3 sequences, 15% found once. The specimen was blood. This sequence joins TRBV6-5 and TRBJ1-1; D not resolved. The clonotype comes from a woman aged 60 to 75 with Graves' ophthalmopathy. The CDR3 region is CASSYSTTNTEAFF. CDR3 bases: TGTGCCAGCAGTTACTCCACTACGAACACTGAAGCTTTCTTT.